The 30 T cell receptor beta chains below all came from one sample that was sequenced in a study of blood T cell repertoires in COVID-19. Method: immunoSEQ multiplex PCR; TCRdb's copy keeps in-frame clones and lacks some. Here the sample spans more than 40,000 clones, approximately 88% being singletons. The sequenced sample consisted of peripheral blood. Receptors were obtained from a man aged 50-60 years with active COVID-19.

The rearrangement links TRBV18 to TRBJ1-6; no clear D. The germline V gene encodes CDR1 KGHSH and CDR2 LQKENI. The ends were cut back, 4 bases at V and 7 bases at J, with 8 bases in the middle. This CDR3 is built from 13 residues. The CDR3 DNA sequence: TGTGCCAGCTCACTATCCTCCAATTCACCCCTCCACTTT. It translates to CASSLSSNSPLHF. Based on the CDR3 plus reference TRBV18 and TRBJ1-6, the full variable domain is NAGVMQNPRHLVRRRGQEARLRCSPMKGHSHVYWYRQLPEEGLKFMVYLQKENIIDESGMPKERFSAEFPKEGPSILRIQQVVRGDSAAYFCASSLSSNSPLHFGNGTRLTVT.

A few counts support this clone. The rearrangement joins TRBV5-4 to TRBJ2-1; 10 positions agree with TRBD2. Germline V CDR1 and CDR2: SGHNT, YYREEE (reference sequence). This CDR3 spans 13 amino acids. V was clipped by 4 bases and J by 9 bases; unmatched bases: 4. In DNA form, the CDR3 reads TGTGCCAGCAGCGCATTAGCGGGGGGTGAGCAGTTCTTC. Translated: CASSALAGGEQFF.

CDR3 amino acids: CASSYSSRVGTEAFF. The DNA for the CDR3 is TGTGCCAGCAGTTACTCGAGCAGGGTTGGGACTGAAGCTTTCTTT. The V gene is TRBV6-6, the J gene TRBJ1-1, with D maybe TRBD1 (5 bases). Trimming shortened V by 0 bases and J by 5 bases, and 13 bases separated the two germline ends. The V gene's germline CDR1 is MNHNY and CDR2 SVGAGI (reference sequence). CDR3 length: 15 residues.

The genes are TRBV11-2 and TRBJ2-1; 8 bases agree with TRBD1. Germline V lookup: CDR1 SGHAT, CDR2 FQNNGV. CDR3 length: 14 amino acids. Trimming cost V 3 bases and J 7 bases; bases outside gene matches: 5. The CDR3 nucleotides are TGTGCCAGCAGCTTTACCAGGGGGCGAAATGAGCAGTTCTTC. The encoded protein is CASSFTRGRNEQFF.

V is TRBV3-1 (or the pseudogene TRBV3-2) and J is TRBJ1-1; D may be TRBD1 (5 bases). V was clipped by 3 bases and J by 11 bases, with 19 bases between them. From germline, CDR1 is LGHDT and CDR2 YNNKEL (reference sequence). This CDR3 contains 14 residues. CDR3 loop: CASSQGGSRFGAFF. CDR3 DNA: TGTGCCAGCAGCCAGGGGGGGTCCCGCTTTGGGGCTTTCTTT.

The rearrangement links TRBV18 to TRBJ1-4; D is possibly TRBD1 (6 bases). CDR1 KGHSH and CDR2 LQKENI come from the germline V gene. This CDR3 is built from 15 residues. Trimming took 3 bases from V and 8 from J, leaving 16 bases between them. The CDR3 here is CASSPSGHQREKLFF. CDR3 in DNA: TGTGCCAGCTCACCTTCGGGACACCAGCGAGAAAAACTGTTTTTT.

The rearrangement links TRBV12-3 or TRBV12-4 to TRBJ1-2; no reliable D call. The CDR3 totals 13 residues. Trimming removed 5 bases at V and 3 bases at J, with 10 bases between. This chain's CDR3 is CASSPSQYYGYTF. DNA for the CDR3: TGTGCCAGCAGTCCCTCGCAGTACTATGGCTACACCTTC.

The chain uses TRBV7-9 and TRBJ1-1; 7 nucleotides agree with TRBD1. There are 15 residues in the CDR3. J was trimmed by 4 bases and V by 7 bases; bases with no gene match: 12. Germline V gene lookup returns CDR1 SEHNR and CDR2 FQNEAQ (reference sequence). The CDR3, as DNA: TGTGCCAGCACCCACAGGGGAGGAAGAGGCACTGAAGCTTTCTTT. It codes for CASTHRGGRGTEAFF. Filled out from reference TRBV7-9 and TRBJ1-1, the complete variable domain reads DTGVSQNPRHKITKRGQNVTFRCDPISEHNRLYWYRQTLGQGPEFLTYFQNEAQLEKSRLLSDRFSAERPKGSFSTLEIQRTEQGDSAMYLCASTHRGGRGTEAFFGQGTRLTVV.

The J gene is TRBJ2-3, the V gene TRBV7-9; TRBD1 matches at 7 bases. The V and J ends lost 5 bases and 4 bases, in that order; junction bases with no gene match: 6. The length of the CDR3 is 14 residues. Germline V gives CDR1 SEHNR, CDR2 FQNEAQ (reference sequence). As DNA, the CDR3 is TGTGCCAGCAGCCTAACCACAGGGGCAGATACGCAGTATTTT. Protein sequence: CASSLTTGADTQYF.

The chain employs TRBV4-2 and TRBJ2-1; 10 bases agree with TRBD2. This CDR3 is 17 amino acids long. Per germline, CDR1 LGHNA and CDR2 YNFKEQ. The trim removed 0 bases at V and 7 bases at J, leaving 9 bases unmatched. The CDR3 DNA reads TGTGCCAGCAGCCAAGAAAATAGCGGGGGGCCGCGGAATGAGCAGTTCTTC. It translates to CASSQENSGGPRNEQFF.

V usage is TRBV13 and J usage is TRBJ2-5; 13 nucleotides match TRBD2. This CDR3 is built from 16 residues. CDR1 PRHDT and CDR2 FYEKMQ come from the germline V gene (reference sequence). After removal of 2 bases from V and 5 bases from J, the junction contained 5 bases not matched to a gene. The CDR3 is CASSLTSGGARETQYF. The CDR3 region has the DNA TGTGCCAGCAGCTTAACTAGCGGGGGGGCGAGGGAGACCCAGTACTTC.

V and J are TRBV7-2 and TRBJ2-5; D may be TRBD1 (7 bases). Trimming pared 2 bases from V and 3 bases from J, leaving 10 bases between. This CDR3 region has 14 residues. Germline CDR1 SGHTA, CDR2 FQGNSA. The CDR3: CASSLQGGEETQYF. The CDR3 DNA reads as TGTGCCAGCAGCTTACAGGGGGGCGAAGAGACCCAGTACTTC.

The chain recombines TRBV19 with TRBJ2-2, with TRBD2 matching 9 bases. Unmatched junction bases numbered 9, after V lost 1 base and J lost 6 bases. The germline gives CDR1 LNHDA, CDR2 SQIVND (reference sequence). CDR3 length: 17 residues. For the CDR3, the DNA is TGTGCCAGTAGTATAGTTATTGGGCGGGGGGGCGCCGGGGAGCTGTTTTTT. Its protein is CASSIVIGRGGAGELFF. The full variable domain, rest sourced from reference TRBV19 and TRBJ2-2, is DGGITQSPKYLFRKEGQNVTLSCEQNLNHDAMYWYRQDPGQGLRLIYYSQIVNDFQKGDIAEGYSVSREKKESFPLTVTSAQKNPTAFYLCASSIVIGRGGAGELFFGEGSRLTVL.

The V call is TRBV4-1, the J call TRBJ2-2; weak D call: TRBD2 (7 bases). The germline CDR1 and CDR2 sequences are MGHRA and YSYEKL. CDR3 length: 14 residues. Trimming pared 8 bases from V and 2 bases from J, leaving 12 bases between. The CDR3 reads CASRGGANTGELFF. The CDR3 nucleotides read TGCGCCAGCCGAGGGGGGGCCAACACCGGGGAGCTGTTTTTT.

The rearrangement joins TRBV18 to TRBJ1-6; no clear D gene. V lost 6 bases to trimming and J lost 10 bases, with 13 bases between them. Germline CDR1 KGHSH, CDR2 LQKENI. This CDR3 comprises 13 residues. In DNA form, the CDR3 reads TGTGCCAGCTCCTCTTATAGCGAATCACCCCTCCACTTT. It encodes CASSSYSESPLHF.

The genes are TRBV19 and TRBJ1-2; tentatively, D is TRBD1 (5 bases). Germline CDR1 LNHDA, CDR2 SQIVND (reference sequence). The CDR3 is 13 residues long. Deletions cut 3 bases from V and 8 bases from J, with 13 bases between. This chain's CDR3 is CASSMWGRDGYTF. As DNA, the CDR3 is TGTGCCAGTAGTATGTGGGGCCGTGACGGCTACACCTTC.

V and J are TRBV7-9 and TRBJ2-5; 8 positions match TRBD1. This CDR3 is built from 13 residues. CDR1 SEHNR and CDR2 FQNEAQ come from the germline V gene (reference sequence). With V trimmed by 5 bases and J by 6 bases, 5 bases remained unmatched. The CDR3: CASSQDRAKTQYF. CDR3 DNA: TGTGCCAGCAGCCAGGACAGGGCCAAGACCCAGTACTTC.

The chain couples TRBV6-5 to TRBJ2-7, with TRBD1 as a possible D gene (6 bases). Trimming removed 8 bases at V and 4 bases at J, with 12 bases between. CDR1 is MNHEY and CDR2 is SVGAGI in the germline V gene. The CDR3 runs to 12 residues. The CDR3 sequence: CASGDRLYEQYF. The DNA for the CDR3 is TGTGCCAGCGGCGACAGGCTTTACGAGCAGTACTTC.

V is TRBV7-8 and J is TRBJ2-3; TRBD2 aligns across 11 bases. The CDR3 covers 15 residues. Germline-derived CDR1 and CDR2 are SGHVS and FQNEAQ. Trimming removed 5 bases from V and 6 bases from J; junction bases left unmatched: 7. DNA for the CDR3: TGTGCCAGCAGCCTACTTAGCGGGGGGGCCGATACGCAGTATTTT. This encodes CASSLLSGGADTQYF. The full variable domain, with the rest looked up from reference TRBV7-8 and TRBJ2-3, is GAGVSQSPRYKVAKRGQDVALRCDPISGHVSLFWYQQALGQGPEFLTYFQNEAQLDKSGLPSDRFFAERPEGSVSTLKIQRTQQEDSAVYLCASSLLSGGADTQYFGPGTRLTVL.

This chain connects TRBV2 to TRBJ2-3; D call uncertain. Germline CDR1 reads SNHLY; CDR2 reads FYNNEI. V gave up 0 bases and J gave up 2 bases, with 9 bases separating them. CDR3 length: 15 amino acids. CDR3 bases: TGTGCCAGCAGTGAAGCTGGCGGCTCCACAGATACGCAGTATTTT. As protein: CASSEAGGSTDTQYF.

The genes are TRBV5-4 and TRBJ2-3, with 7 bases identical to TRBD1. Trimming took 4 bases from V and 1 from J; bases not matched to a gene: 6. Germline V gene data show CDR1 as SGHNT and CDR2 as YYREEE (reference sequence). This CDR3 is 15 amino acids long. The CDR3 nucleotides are TGTGCCAGCAGCCCGACAGGGATGGGCACAGATACGCAGTATTTT. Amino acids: CASSPTGMGTDTQYF.

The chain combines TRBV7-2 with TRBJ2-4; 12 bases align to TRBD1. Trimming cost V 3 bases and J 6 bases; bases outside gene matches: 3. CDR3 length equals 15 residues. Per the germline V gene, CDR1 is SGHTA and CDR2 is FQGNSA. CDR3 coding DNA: TGTGCCAGCAGCTTTGGGGGACAGGGGGCAAACATTCAGTACTTC. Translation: CASSFGGQGANIQYF.

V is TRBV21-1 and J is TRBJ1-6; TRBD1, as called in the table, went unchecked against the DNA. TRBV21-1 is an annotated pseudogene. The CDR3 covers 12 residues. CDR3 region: CAKGTGHSPLHF. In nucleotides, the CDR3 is TGTGCCAAAGGGACAGGGCATTCACCCCTCCACTTT.

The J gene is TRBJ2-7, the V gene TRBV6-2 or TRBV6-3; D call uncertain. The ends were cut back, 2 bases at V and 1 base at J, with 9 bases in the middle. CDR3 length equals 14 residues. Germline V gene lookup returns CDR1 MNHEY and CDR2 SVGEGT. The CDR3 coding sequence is TGTGCCAGCAGTTACAGGAGTATGTCCTACGAGCAGTACTTC. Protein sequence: CASSYRSMSYEQYF.

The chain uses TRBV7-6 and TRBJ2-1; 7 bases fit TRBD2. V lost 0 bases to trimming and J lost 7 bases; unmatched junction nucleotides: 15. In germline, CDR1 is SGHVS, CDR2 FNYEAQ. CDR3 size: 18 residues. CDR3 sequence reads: CASSLAFWGGLGSNEQFF. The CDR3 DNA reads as TGTGCCAGCAGCTTAGCTTTTTGGGGGGGGTTAGGAAGTAATGAGCAGTTCTTC. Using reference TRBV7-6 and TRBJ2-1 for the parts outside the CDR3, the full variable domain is GAGVSQSPRYKVTKRGQDVALRCDPISGHVSLYWYRQALGQGPEFLTYFNYEAQQDKSGLPNDRFSAERPEGSISTLTIQRTEQRDSAMYRCASSLAFWGGLGSNEQFFGPGTRLTVL.

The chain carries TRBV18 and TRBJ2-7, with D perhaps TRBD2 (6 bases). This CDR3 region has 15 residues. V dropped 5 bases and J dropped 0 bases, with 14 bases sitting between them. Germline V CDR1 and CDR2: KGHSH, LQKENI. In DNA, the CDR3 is TGTGCCAGCTCATCCGGAGGACTAATCTCCTACGAGCAGTACTTC. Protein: CASSSGGLISYEQYF.

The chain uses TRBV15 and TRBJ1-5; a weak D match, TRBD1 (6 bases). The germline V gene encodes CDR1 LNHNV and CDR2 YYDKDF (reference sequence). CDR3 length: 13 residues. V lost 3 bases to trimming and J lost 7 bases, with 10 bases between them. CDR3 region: CATSRNREQPQHF. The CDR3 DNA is TGTGCCACCAGCAGGAACAGGGAACAGCCCCAGCATTTT.

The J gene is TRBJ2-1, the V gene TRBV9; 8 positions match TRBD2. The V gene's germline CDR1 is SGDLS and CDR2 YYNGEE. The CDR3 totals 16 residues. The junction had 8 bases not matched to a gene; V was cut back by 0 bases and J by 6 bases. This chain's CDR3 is CASSVGGAGGFNEQFF. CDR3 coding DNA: TGTGCCAGCAGCGTAGGAGGTGCGGGGGGATTCAATGAGCAGTTCTTC. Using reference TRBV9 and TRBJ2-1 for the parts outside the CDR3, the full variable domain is DSGVTQTPKHLITATGQRVTLRCSPRSGDLSVYWYQQSLDQGLQFLIQYYNGEERAKGNILERFSAQQFPDLHSELNLSSLELGDSALYFCASSVGGAGGFNEQFFGPGTRLTVL.

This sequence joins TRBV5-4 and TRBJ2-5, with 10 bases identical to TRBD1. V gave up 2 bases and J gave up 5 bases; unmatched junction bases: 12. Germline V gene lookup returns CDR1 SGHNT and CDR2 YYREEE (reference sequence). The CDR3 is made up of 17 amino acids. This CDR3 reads CASSFRDRGPGWETQYF. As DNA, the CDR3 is TGTGCCAGCAGCTTTCGGGACAGGGGTCCCGGGTGGGAGACCCAGTACTTC.

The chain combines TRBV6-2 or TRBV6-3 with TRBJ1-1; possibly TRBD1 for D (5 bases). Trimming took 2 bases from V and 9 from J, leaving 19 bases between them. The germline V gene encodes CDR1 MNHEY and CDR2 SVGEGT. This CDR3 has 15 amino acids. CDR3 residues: CASSYAGGGQVKAFF. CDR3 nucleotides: TGTGCCAGCAGTTACGCCGGGGGAGGGCAGGTCAAAGCTTTCTTT.